A selection of T cell receptor beta chains follows, all from one sample in a study of PD-1 blockade in classical Hodgkin lymphoma. Generated by immunoSEQ multiplex PCR, the TCRdb table keeps only in-frame clones and is missing some. The sample shows some 60,000 clones, roughly 90% of them seen only once. The material sequenced was peripheral blood mononuclear cells (PBMCs), taken at baseline. Source of these receptors: a human donor with classical Hodgkin lymphoma. Both conserved end residues are part of each CDR3. Fields, in order: V gene, clone size, J gene, CDR3 protein. Rows may omit the clone size; those that give it use once, few, many or a size class.

V: TRBV29-1; size: -; J: TRBJ2-1; CDR3: CSGRLAGRPDEQFF
V: TRBV10-2; size: -; J: TRBJ2-7; CDR3: CASSEASGHEQYF
V: TRBV28; size: -; J: TRBJ1-1; CDR3: CASSFHRARNTEAFF
V: TRBV4-1; size: -; J: TRBJ2-2; CDR3: CASKKGLPEPGELFF
V: TRBV4-1; size: -; J: TRBJ2-7; CDR3: CASSQDSAGGYEQYF
V: TRBV9; size: -; J: TRBJ2-7; CDR3: CASSLDRVAHEQYF
V: TRBV6-1; size: -; J: TRBJ2-2; CDR3: CASSDRGGNTGELFF
V: TRBV5-1; size: -; J: TRBJ2-5; CDR3: CASSGQGMGLGETQYF
V: TRBV9; size: -; J: TRBJ2-1; CDR3: CASSVAPSGDYNEQFF
V: TRBV12-1; size: few; J: TRBJ1-1; CDR3: CASSSGQGAVAEAFF
V: TRBV15; size: -; J: TRBJ2-7; CDR3: CATSRDSADNYEQYF
V: TRBV10-3; size: -; J: TRBJ2-5; CDR3: CAIRDRLIETQYF
V: TRBV7-2; size: -; J: TRBJ2-7; CDR3: CASSFEGGEGYEQYF